Here is one T cell receptor beta chain with its context. The germline V gene encodes CDR1 SGHAT and CDR2 FQNNGV. Trimming at V came to 5 bases and at J to 3 bases, leaving 6 bases not matched to a gene. The CDR3 is 15 amino acids. The data were obtained in a study of shared clonotypes between healthy human individuals. Clones were sequenced by immunoSEQ multiplex PCR, and TCRdb holds only the in-frame ones, with some missing. This sample has about 2,500,000 clones, with about 92% found just once. What was sequenced was naive CD4+ T cells sorted from blood. Indicated subset: CD45RA+ positively selected. V and J are TRBV11-2 and TRBJ2-7; 11 bases align to TRBD2. The source is a man aged 18 to 35 in good health. This chain's CDR3 is CASSRPGLAVYEQYF. The CDR3 nucleotides read TGTGCCAGCAGCCGTCCGGGACTAGCGGTCTACGAGCAGTACTTC.